Listed below are T cell receptor beta chains from one sample, sequenced in a study of CD8 T cells in ankylosing spondylitis. TCRdb used MiXCR to reprocess the 5' RACE reads, holding one entry per CDR3 protein. The sample lists approximately 300,000 distinct CDR3 sequences, 20% occurring once. Sequencing was carried out using blood, either unsorted or a sorted T cell fraction (not recorded which). Every receptor here comes from a male donor with ankylosing spondylitis or in good health (not recorded which). The CDR3 runs from the conserved cysteine through the conserved F or W. A D gene is named only where the DNA matches it firmly. Size is stated for part of the rows, as once, few or many counts, or as a class when the clone is expanded.

v_call	d_call	j_call	clone_size	cdr3_aa	cdr3_nt
TRBV12-3/TRBV12-4	TRBD1	TRBJ1-2	few	CASTMGQSYGYTF	TGTGCCAGCACCATGGGACAGTCTTATGGCTACACCTTC
TRBV10-3	.	TRBJ1-5	many	CAISVVDDQPQHF	TGTGCCATCAGTGTCGTAGATGATCAGCCCCAGCATTTT
TRBV6-1	.	TRBJ1-5	.	CASSENWGQPQHF	TGTGCCAGCAGTGAAAATTGGGGTCAGCCCCAGCATTTT
TRBV12-2	.	TRBJ2-1	.	CASRLLIPRSPSYNEQFF	TGTGCAAGTCGCTTACTTATACCGCGGTCCCCTTCCTACAATGAGCAGTTCTTC
TRBV24-1	.	TRBJ2-3	many	CATSEPPTDTQYF	TGTGCCACCAGTGAACCCCCCACAGATACGCAGTATTTT
TRBV12-3/TRBV12-4	.	TRBJ1-6	few	CASRGQAKGPLHF	TGTGCCAGCAGGGGACAAGCAAAAGGACCCCTCCACTTT
TRBV18	.	TRBJ2-2	many	CASSPRGTGELFF	TGTGCCAGCTCACCGCGTGGGACAGGGGAGCTGTTTTTT
TRBV20-1	.	TRBJ2-5	many	CSASWRQETQYF	TGCAGTGCATCTTGGCGGCAAGAGACCCAGTACTTC
TRBV20-1	.	TRBJ2-1	many	CSAPRRANGGEQFF	TGCAGTGCCCCCCGCAGGGCTAACGGGGGTGAGCAGTTCTTC
TRBV5-1	.	TRBJ2-5	.	CASSRSGQETQYF	TGCGCCAGCAGCCGGAGCGGTCAAGAGACCCAGTACTTC
TRBV29-1	TRBD2	TRBJ2-1	few	CSVATSGGSYNEQFF	TGCAGCGTGGCCACTAGCGGAGGCTCCTACAATGAGCAGTTCTTC
TRBV5-1	.	TRBJ2-1	.	CASSTQSRLDNEQFF	TGCGCCAGCAGCACCCAAAGTAGACTGGACAATGAGCAGTTCTTC
TRBV29-1	.	TRBJ1-2	many	CSVVIGNDGYTF	TGCAGCGTTGTAATAGGGAACGATGGCTACACCTTC
TRBV6-5	.	TRBJ1-4	few	CASSYGVRGRLFF	TGTGCCAGCAGTTACGGGGTACGTGGACGACTGTTTTTT
TRBV7-3	TRBD1	TRBJ2-5	.	CASSLKGARDPRAQYF	TGTGCCAGCAGCTTAAAGGGGGCCCGGGACCCTAGGGCCCAGTACTTC
TRBV21-1	.	TRBJ2-5	.	CASSKGSLRGPVQETQYF	TGTGCCAGCAGCAAAGGGAGTCTCAGGGGGCCGGTCCAAGAGACCCAGTACTTC
TRBV24-1	.	TRBJ2-1	few	CATSDPHGQRRYNEQFF	TGTGCCACCAGTGATCCCCACGGGCAGCGAAGATACAATGAGCAGTTCTTC
TRBV7-3	.	TRBJ2-6	.	CASSRLGDSGANVLTF	TGTGCCAGCAGCCGTTTGGGCGACTCTGGGGCCAACGTCCTGACATTC